The clone carrying this T cell receptor (beta chain) has a handful of counts. This entry comes from a study of beta chain features in type 1 diabetes. Every bit of the isolated RNA underwent reverse transcription, so sequencing read expressed TCRB transcripts. The data were produced by immunoSEQ multiplex PCR, yet TCRdb's version contains in-frame clones alone and is incomplete. Of some 360,000 clones in the sample, around 19% were seen once. V was pared by 3 bases and J by 5 bases, with 8 bases of the junction left unmatched. In germline, CDR1 is SGDLS, CDR2 YYNGEE. The CDR3 contains 16 residues. Sorting gave populations that all exceeded 95% purity.

The sequence came from a woman between 18 and 29 years old in good health. The sequenced sample was naive CD4+ T cells from blood. The J gene is TRBJ2-5, the V gene TRBV9; 12 bases match TRBD1. In DNA, the CDR3 is TGTGCCAGCAGCGCGACCGGGACAGGGGGCATTGAGACCCAGTACTTC. It codes for CASSATGTGGIETQYF.